The 21 T cell receptor beta chains given below trace back to one sample, sequenced in a study of read filtering for tumor transcriptome and immune sequencing. The library was built from roughly 400 ng RNA with molecular barcoded adaptors for alpha/delta and beta/gamma chains. Using its own MiXCR run on the reads, TCRdb lists one record per CDR3 protein. Of 57,000 or so distinct CDR3 sequences in the sample, approximately 19% were seen once. The source material was a population of CD138-negative cells sorted from bone marrow. These receptor sequences come from a donor at least 40 years old with multiple myeloma.

Remarks on this clonotype: A much larger clone lies one base from this, so it may be a read error. J is TRBJ2-7 and V is TRBV6-2 or TRBV6-3; 7 nucleotides agree with TRBD2. Trimming cost V 5 bases and J 5 bases; bases outside gene matches: 9. Germline CDR1 reads MNHEY; CDR2 reads SVGEGT. This CDR3 is 14 amino acids long. The CDR3 sequence: CASSLQSGNHEQYF. Here the CDR3 DNA reads TGTGCCAGCAGTCTCCAGAGCGGGAACCACGAGCAGTACTTC.

As to this clonotype: No conserved phenylalanine or tryptophan ends this CDR3, so it is likely a read error. The chain couples TRBV3-1 to TRBJ1-4; D perhaps matches TRBD1 (6 bases). The germline V and J ends were trimmed by 4 bases and 6 bases, with 9 bases remaining between them. Germline-derived CDR1 and CDR2 are LGHDT and YNNKEL (reference sequence). The CDR3 is 13 residues long. The CDR3 loop is CASSPPGDEKLFS. In nucleotides, the CDR3 is TGTGCCAGCAGCCCCCCAGGGGATGAAAAACTGTTTTCT.

This clonotype was found many times. The V and J genes are TRBV11-1 and TRBJ2-1, with TRBD2 identical over 10 bases. Germline CDR1 is SGHAT and CDR2 is FQDESV (reference sequence). The ends lost 5 bases at V and 5 bases at J; junction bases unmatched: 6. CDR3 length equals 15 residues. The CDR3 DNA is TGTGCCAGCAGCCCGAGGACTAGCGGTAACAATGAGCAGTTCTTC. It yields the protein CASSPRTSGNNEQFF.

At least ten counts were recorded for this clonotype. The gene calls are TRBV20-1 and TRBJ2-3, with D maybe TRBD2 (5 bases). This CDR3 region has 15 residues. Germline V gene sequence: CDR1 DFQATT, CDR2 SNEGSKA (reference sequence). CDR3 sequence: CRDPHSGASTDTQYF. DNA of the CDR3: TGCAGGGATCCCCACAGCGGAGCTAGCACAGATACGCAGTATTTT.

This clonotype has a handful of counts. The chain employs TRBV28 and TRBJ1-5, with TRBD1 identical over 12 bases. Trimming at V came to 4 bases and at J to 6 bases, leaving 7 bases not matched to a gene. In germline, CDR1 is MDHEN, CDR2 SYDVKM. The CDR3 extends over 16 amino acids. The CDR3 DNA reads TGTGCCAGCAGTTCCCCGGGACAGGGGGCCGCTCAGCCCCAGCATTTT. Its translation is CASSSPGQGAAQPQHF.

This clonotype has at least ten counts. A read error may account for a junction end that differs from germline. The chain uses TRBV29-1 and TRBJ1-1; no reliable D call. Germline V gives CDR1 SQVTM, CDR2 ANQGSEA. This CDR3 contains 10 residues. CDR3 residues: CSVETEPGIF. CDR3 DNA: TGCAGCGTTGAAACCGAACCCGGGATCTTT.

The J gene is TRBJ2-1, the V gene TRBV2; D unresolved. Germline CDR1 SNHLY, CDR2 FYNNEI. Trimming took off 6 bases at V and 10 bases at J, with 19 bases between the two ends. CDR3 length equals 14 residues. The CDR3 DNA sequence: TGTGCCAGCAGCGGCTATGCCCCACCCCAGGAGCAGTTCTTC. This codes for CASSGYAPPQEQFF.

Notes on this clonotype: Since a much larger clone is just one base distant, this may be a read error. This chain links TRBV7-3 with TRBJ2-2; unclear D gene. The CDR3 extends over 14 amino acids. V lost 9 bases and J 4 bases, leaving 15 bases between the germline ends. Germline-derived CDR1 and CDR2 are SGHTA and FQGTGA. DNA of the CDR3: TGTGCCAGTCGTCGCAGCCTTAGCACCGGGGAGCTGTTTTTT. Amino acid sequence: CASRRSLSTGELFF. The complete variable domain, with remaining parts taken from reference TRBV7-3 and TRBJ2-2, reads GAGVSQTPSNKVTEKGKYVELRCDPISGHTALYWYRQSLGQGPEFLIYFQGTGAADDSGLPNDRFFAVRPEGSVSTLKIQRTERGDSAVYLCASRRSLSTGELFFGEGSRLTVL.

The DNA of the CDR3 is TGTGCCATCAGTGAAGGGCTACCACACAAACTGAGCAATGAGCAGTTCTTC. Its translation is CAISEGLPHKLSNEQFF. The genes are TRBV10-3 and TRBJ2-1; D not resolved. The germline V gene encodes CDR1 ENHRY and CDR2 SYGVKD. The ends were cut back, 3 bases at V and 6 bases at J, with 21 bases in the middle. The CDR3 is made up of 17 amino acids.

The table lists this clonotype with a few counts. The genes are TRBV5-1 and TRBJ2-3; a weak D match, TRBD2 (6 bases). CDR1 is SGHRS and CDR2 is YFSETQ in the germline V gene. CDR3 length: 16 residues. V gave up 0 bases and J gave up 4 bases, with 15 bases separating them. CDR3 nucleotide sequence: TGCGCCAGCAGCTTGGTTGCTAGCGCGCTATCAGATACGCAGTATTTT. Encoded protein: CASSLVASALSDTQYF.

This clonotype appeared many times. The V gene is TRBV4-2, the J gene TRBJ2-7; 7 nucleotides agree with TRBD2. In germline, CDR1 is LGHNA, CDR2 YNFKEQ. This CDR3 is built from 15 residues. Trimming cost V 2 bases and J 2 bases; bases outside gene matches: 6. This CDR3 is CASSQTIAGTYEQYF. The CDR3 region has the DNA TGTGCCAGCAGCCAAACTATAGCGGGTACCTACGAGCAGTACTTC.

Details on this clonotype: A much larger clone lies one base from this, so it may be a read error. The rearrangement links TRBV12-3 or TRBV12-4 to TRBJ1-1; D uncertain. The V gene lost 11 bases and the J gene lost 4 bases, with 11 bases spanning the gap. The CDR3 has 11 amino acids. CDR3 residues: CACLLSTEAFF. The CDR3 DNA reads TGTGCCTGCCTCTTGAGCACTGAAGCTTTCTTT.

This clonotype has a count of ten or more. The V call is TRBV5-6, the J call TRBJ1-1; TRBD1 might be the D (6 bases). This CDR3 comprises 14 residues. From germline, CDR1 is SGHDT and CDR2 YYEEEE. Trimming took off 4 bases at V and 3 bases at J, with 13 bases between the two ends. CDR3 bases: TGTGCCAGCAGCAAAAGGGGGGGGCACACTGAAGCTTTCTTT. It yields the protein CASSKRGGHTEAFF.

This clonotype was observed at least ten times. The chain uses TRBV29-1 and TRBJ2-1; TRBD2 matches 13 bases. Per germline, CDR1 SQVTM and CDR2 ANQGSEA. V was pared by 5 bases and J by 1 base, with 5 bases of the junction left unmatched. The CDR3 runs to 16 residues. The CDR3 protein is CSVPGLAGVSYNEQFF. CDR3 DNA sequence: TGCAGCGTTCCAGGACTAGCGGGGGTTTCCTACAATGAGCAGTTCTTC.

This clonotype has a single count. V and J are TRBV5-1 and TRBJ2-7; perhaps D is TRBD1 or TRBD2 (5 bases each). In germline, CDR1 is SGHRS, CDR2 YFSETQ. Trimming shortened V by 7 bases and J by 3 bases, and 14 bases separated the two germline ends. The CDR3 is 13 residues long. CDR3 sequence (DNA): TGCGCCAGCTTCGGGACCGCAAGCTACGAGCAGTACTTC. It yields the protein CASFGTASYEQYF.

This clonotype was counted many times. The chain uses TRBV20-1 and TRBJ1-5; D remains ambiguous. Germline lookup yields CDR1 DFQATT and CDR2 SNEGSKA (reference sequence). The CDR3 length is 14 residues. V was pared by 2 bases and J by 6 bases, with 14 bases between. The CDR3 bases are TGCAGTGCTAGACGGGAGAGTTGGTCTCAGCCCCAGCATTTT. Encoded protein: CSARRESWSQPQHF.

This clonotype was observed a few times. This chain joins TRBV19 and TRBJ2-1; 8 bases are shared with TRBD1. The germline V gene encodes CDR1 LNHDA and CDR2 SQIVND (reference sequence). J gave up 3 bases and V 4 bases, and 8 bases lay outside the gene matches. The CDR3 covers 16 residues. In DNA, the CDR3 is TGTGCCAGTAGTACCCCCAGGACAGGGAGCTACAATGAGCAGTTCTTC. This encodes CASSTPRTGSYNEQFF. Using reference TRBV19 and TRBJ2-1 for the parts outside the CDR3, the full variable domain is DGGITQSPKYLFRKEGQNVTLSCEQNLNHDAMYWYRQDPGQGLRLIYYSQIVNDFQKGDIAEGYSVSREKKESFPLTVTSAQKNPTAFYLCASSTPRTGSYNEQFFGPGTRLTVL.

This clonotype was seen ten or more times. The gene calls are TRBV3-1 and TRBJ1-6, with D unresolved. The V gene lost 0 bases and the J gene lost 8 bases, with 5 bases spanning the gap. Per the germline V gene, CDR1 is LGHDT and CDR2 is YNNKEL (reference sequence). This CDR3 has 13 residues. In DNA, the CDR3 is TGTGCCAGCAGCCAAGATGGGGATTCACCCCTCCACTTT. It is translated as CASSQDGDSPLHF.

This clonotype was seen ten or more times. The chain joins TRBV12-3 or TRBV12-4 to TRBJ1-1, with D perhaps matching TRBD1 (5 bases). This CDR3 is 12 amino acids long. Trimming stripped 6 bases from V and 7 bases from J, with 12 bases between. CDR3 sequence reads: CASRSGPGEAFF. The CDR3 region has the DNA TGTGCCAGCAGATCGGGACCCGGTGAAGCTTTCTTT.

This clonotype was counted at least ten times. The rearrangement joins TRBV29-1 to TRBJ2-3, with D hard to call. CDR1 is SQVTM, CDR2 ANQGSEA, per germline. The CDR3 contains 16 residues. Trimming took off 1 base at V and 5 bases at J, with 19 bases between the two ends. The CDR3 region has the DNA TGCAGCGTTGAAGGGGGAAAAGGGTCTCCTCAAGATACGCAGTATTTT. It codes for CSVEGGKGSPQDTQYF.

This clonotype was seen ten or more times. J is TRBJ2-2 and V is TRBV6-6, with D perhaps given as TRBD1 or TRBD2 (5 bases each). The germline CDR1 and CDR2 sequences are MNHNY and SVGAGI (reference sequence). CDR3 length: 14 amino acids. The germline V and J ends were trimmed by 8 bases and 1 base, with 11 bases remaining between them. CDR3 region: CASGGRQNTGELFF. CDR3 coding DNA: TGTGCCAGCGGGGGACGACAGAACACCGGGGAGCTGTTTTTT.